This TCR beta chain is from a study of cytomegalovirus exposure and HLA in healthy donors. Study-wide points: As was reported, the classifier diagnosed cytomegalovirus status with high specificity and sensitivity. In a later analysis, 17,000 or so TCR beta sequences were associated with HLA alleles at 0.05 false discovery rate. In a later analysis, HLA-associated beta chains showed higher expansion and lower generation probabilities than comparable chains. Generally TCR sequences proved uncommon, though certain public TCRs appeared in numerous donors.

The J segment lost 2 bases and the V segment lost 10 bases, leaving 13 bases of the junction unmatched. There are 16 residues in the CDR3. Germline CDR1 LNHDA, CDR2 SQIVND (reference sequence). The primer mix had 60 Vbeta and 13 Jbeta primers. Method: immunoSEQ multiplex PCR; TCRdb's copy keeps in-frame clones and lacks some. The sample includes under 150,000 clones, 70% to 85% of them seen just once. Note on this clone: Its target is not known.

This sequence was found in a boy younger than 10 in good health and CMV-seronegative. The chain joins TRBV19 to TRBJ1-5, with 8 bases identical to TRBD1. Sequenced sample: PBMCs. The CDR3 DNA reads TGTGCCACCACGCCCTCCAGGGGGCTCGGCAATCAGCCCCAGCATTTT. Its translation: CATTPSRGLGNQPQHF.